A single T cell receptor (beta chain) is shown here with its context. This record comes from a study of radiation and T cells in renal cell carcinoma. This CDR3 contains 18 residues. Trimming removed 1 base from V and 0 bases from J; junction bases left unmatched: 6. CDR1 is SGHRS, CDR2 YFSETQ, per germline. Time point defined: blood 2 weeks post-SBRT. The treatment was: 15 Gy SBRT to primary tumor, nephrectomy 4 weeks later. This table comes from immunoSEQ multiplex PCR, and its TCRdb copy is limited to in-frame clones, with some not included. The table includes 65,000 to 80,000 clones, approximately 86% detected once.

The sequence derives from a woman in her forties or fifties with renal cell carcinoma. J is TRBJ2-2 and V is TRBV5-1; 10 nucleotides agree with TRBD1. The specimen comprised blood, sampled from a patient whose treatment included radiotherapy and nephrectomy. CDR3 in amino acids: CASSLWDRGPANTGELFF. CDR3 DNA: TGCGCCAGCAGCTTGTGGGACAGGGGTCCGGCGAACACCGGGGAGCTGTTTTTT.